This T cell receptor beta chain emerged from a study of T-cell reconstitution after alpha-beta-depleted transplantation in children. Trimming cost V 3 bases and J 2 bases, with 14 bases left between them. This CDR3 spans 15 amino acids. Germline CDR1 DFQATT, CDR2 SNEGSKA (reference sequence). This clonotype was seen many times. Antigen specificity is unknown. Preparation of the TCRbeta library was carried out with unique molecular identifiers. TCRdb re-analysed the PCR reads in MiXCR, keeping a single row per CDR3 protein. This repertoire shows around 120,000 distinct CDR3 sequences, approximately 22% found once; its top ten account for approximately 10%. Findings of the study overall: Alpha-beta T cells present about two months after transplant were reported to originate from several hundred expanded graft clones. At one year after transplant, newly produced T cells mostly accounted for T-cell counts and diversity. Where some patients showed high TCRbeta diversity at day 60, it came from recipient T cells and thymic progenitors that had survived.

The receptor was isolated from a male patient aged 2-15 years who had a stem cell transplant for chronic granulomatous disease, so the T cells may come from the graft donor. This specimen was PBMCs, mostly from graft donor cells, taken 180 days after TCRalphabeta/CD19-depleted stem cell transplant. J is TRBJ2-1 and V is TRBV20-1, with a weak D call TRBD2 (7 bases). CDR3 sequence: CSARGGAGTYNEQFF. As DNA, the CDR3 is TGCAGTGCTAGGGGGGGGGCAGGAACCTACAATGAGCAGTTCTTC.